Included here is one TCR beta chain sequence, with context. These data come from a study of T cells in Graves' hyperthyroidism and ophthalmopathy. Researchers took RNA transcripts and amplified the TCR beta CDR3 regions from them. Carried out on the TCR CDR3, a first-round RT-PCR used the HTBI primer set. One entry per CDR3 protein results from TCRdb running MiXCR on the multiplex PCR reads. This sample has about 640,000 distinct CDR3 sequences; roughly 20% occur once, and the top ten carry roughly 30%. Germline values: CDR1 SGHTA, CDR2 FQGNSA. The CDR3 spans 14 residues. Trimming removed 8 bases at V and 12 bases at J, with 23 bases between.

What was sequenced was blood. This receptor was obtained from a young man with Graves' ophthalmopathy. The chain links TRBV7-2 to TRBJ2-1; maybe TRBD2 (6 bases). CDR3 in amino acids: CASLERAPSGGQFF. CDR3 DNA: TGTGCCAGCTTAGAGCGGGCCCCATCCGGGGGGCAGTTCTTC. Supplemented by reference TRBV7-2 and TRBJ2-1, the full variable domain reads GAGVSQSPSNKVTEKGKDVELRCDPISGHTALYWYRQSLGQGLEFLIYFQGNSAPDKSGLPSDRFSAERTGGSVSTLTIQRTQQEDSAVYLCASLERAPSGGQFFGPGTRLTVL.